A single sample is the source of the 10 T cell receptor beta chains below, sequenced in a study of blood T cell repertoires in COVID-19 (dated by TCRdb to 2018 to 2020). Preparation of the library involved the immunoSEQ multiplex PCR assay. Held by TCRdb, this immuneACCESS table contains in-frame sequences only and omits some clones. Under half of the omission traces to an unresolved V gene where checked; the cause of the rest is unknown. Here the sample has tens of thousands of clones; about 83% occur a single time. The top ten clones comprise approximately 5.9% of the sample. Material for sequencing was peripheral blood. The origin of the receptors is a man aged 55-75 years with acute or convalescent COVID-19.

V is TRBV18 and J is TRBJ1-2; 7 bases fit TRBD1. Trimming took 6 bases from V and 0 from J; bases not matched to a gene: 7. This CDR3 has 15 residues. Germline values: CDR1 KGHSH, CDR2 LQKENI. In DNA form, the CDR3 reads TGTGCCAGCTCCAGGGGGGATGAGGCTAACTATGGCTACACCTTC. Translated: CASSRGDEANYGYTF. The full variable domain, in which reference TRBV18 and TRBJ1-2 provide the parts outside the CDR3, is NAGVMQNPRHLVRRRGQEARLRCSPMKGHSHVYWYRQLPEEGLKFMVYLQKENIIDESGMPKERFSAEFPKEGPSILRIQQVVRGDSAAYFCASSRGDEANYGYTFGSGTRLTVV.

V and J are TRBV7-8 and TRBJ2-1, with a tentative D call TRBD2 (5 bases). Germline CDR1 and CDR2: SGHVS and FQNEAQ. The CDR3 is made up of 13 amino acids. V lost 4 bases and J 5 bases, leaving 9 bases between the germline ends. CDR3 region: CASSYTGNNEQFF. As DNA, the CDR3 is TGTGCCAGCAGCTATACCGGGAACAATGAGCAGTTCTTC.

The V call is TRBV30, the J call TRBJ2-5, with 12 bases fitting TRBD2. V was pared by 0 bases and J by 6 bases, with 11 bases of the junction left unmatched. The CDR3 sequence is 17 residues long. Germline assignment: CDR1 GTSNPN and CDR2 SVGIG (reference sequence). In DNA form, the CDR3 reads TGTGCCTGGAGTGTACCTAGCGGGGGGGCGATAAGACAGACCCAGTACTTC. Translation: CAWSVPSGGAIRQTQYF.

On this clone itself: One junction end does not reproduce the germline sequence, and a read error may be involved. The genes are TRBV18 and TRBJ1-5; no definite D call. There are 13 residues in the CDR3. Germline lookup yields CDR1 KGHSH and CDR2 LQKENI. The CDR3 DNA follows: TGTGCCAGCTCACCCACCCCTGATCAGGCCCAGCATTTT. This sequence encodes CASSPTPDQAQHF.

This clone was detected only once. The CDR3 protein is CASSQAGGYEKLFF. CDR3 in DNA: TGTGCCAGCAGCCAAGCAGGGGGTTATGAAAAACTGTTTTTT. The J gene is TRBJ1-4, the V gene TRBV4-2; 7 nucleotides align to TRBD1. There are 14 residues in the CDR3. Germline V gives CDR1 LGHNA, CDR2 YNFKEQ. Unmatched junction bases numbered 2, after V lost 1 base and J lost 6 bases.

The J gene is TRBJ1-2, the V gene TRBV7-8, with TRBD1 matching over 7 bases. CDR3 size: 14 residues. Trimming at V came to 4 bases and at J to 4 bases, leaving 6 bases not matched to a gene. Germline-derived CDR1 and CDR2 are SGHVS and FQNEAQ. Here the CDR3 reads CASSSETGTYGYTF. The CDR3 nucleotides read TGTGCCAGCAGCTCAGAGACAGGGACCTATGGCTACACCTTC.

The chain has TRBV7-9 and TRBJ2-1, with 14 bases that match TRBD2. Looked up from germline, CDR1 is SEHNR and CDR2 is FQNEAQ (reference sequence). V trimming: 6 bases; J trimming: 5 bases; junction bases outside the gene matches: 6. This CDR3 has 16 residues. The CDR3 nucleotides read TGTGCCAGCAGGACTAGCGGGGGGGCGGCCCACAATGAGCAGTTCTTC. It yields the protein CASRTSGGAAHNEQFF.

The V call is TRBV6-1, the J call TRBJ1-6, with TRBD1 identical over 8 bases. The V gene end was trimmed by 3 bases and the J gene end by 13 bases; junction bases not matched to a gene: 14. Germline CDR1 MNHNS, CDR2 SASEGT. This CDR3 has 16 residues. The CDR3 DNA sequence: TGTGCCAGCAGTGACGGGACAGGCCTCATACGTAAGCCCCTCCACTTT. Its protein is CASSDGTGLIRKPLHF.

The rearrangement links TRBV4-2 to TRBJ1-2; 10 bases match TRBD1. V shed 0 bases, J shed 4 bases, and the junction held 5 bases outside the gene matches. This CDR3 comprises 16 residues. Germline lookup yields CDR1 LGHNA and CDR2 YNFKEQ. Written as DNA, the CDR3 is TGTGCCAGCAGCCAAGAAAAGACAGGGGGCGTCTATGGCTACACCTTC. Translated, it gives CASSQEKTGGVYGYTF.

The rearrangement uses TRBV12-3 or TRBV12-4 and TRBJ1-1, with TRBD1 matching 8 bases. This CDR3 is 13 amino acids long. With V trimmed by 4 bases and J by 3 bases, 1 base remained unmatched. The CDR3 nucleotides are TGTGCCAGCAGTTCGACAGGGGACACTGAAGCTTTCTTT. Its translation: CASSSTGDTEAFF.